The 2 T cell receptor beta chains reported below all come from one sample, sequenced in a study of blood T cell repertoires in COVID-19. Some clones are missing from TCRdb's copy, which holds only in-frame ones; the method was immunoSEQ multiplex PCR. The sample has under 300,000 clones, 82% seen once. The material sequenced was peripheral blood. The receptors come from a woman aged 55-70 years with active or convalescent COVID-19.

This chain connects TRBV12-3 or TRBV12-4 to TRBJ1-5; D unresolved. CDR3 length: 13 amino acids. Trimming took 3 bases from V and 7 from J, leaving 10 bases between them. The CDR3 nucleotides read TGTGCCAGCAGTTTGGCGACTATACAGCCCCAGCATTTT. It translates to CASSLATIQPQHF.

The chain combines TRBV5-6 with TRBJ1-6, with 7 bases lining up with TRBD1. CDR3 length equals 15 residues. J was trimmed by 10 bases and V by 6 bases; bases with no gene match: 13. Germline CDR1 SGHDT, CDR2 YYEEEE. The CDR3 DNA sequence: TGTGCCAGCAATTACCGGGACAGAGGGAACTCACCCCTCCACTTT. It specifies CASNYRDRGNSPLHF. Together with reference TRBV5-6 and TRBJ1-6, the CDR3 gives the full variable domain: DAGVTQSPTHLIKTRGQQVTLRCSPKSGHDTVSWYQQALGQGPQFIFQYYEEEERQRGNFPDRFSGHQFPNYSSELNVNALLLGDSALYLCASNYRDRGNSPLHFGNGTRLTVT.